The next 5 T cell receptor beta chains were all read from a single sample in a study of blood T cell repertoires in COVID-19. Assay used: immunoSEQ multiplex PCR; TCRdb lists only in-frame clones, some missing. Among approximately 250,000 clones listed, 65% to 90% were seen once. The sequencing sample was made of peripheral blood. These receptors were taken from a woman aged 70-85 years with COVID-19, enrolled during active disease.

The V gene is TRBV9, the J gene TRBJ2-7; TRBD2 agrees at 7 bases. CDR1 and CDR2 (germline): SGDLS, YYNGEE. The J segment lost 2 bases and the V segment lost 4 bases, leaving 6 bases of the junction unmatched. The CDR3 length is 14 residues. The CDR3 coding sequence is TGTGCCAGCAGCCCCCGGACTAGTCCCTACGAGCAGTACTTC. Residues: CASSPRTSPYEQYF.

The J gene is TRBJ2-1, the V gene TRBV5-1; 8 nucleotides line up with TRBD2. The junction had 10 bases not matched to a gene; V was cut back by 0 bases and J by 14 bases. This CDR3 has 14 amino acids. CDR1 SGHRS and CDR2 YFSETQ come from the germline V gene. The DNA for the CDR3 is TGCGCCAGCAGCTTGGCGATTAGCGGGGTGGCCAAGTTCTTC. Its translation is CASSLAISGVAKFF.

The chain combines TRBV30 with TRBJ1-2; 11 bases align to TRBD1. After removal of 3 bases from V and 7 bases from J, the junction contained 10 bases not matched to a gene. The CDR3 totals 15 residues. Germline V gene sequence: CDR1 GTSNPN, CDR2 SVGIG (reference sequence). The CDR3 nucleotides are TGTGCCTGGAGAGCCGGGACAGGGGGATGGGTTGGCTACACCTTC. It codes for CAWRAGTGGWVGYTF. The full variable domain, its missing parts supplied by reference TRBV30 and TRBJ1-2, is SQTIHQWPATLVQPVGSPLSLECTVEGTSNPNLYWYRQAAGRGLQLLFYSVGIGQISSEVPQNLSASRPQDRQFILSSKKLLLSDSGFYLCAWRAGTGGWVGYTFGSGTRLTVV.

The CDR3 DNA reads TGTGCCAGCTCACCACAGGGGTTAGGGAACGAGCAGTACTTC. It encodes CASSPQGLGNEQYF. The chain employs TRBV18 and TRBJ2-7, with a possible D match to TRBD1 (5 bases). CDR3 length equals 14 residues. The germline V gene encodes CDR1 KGHSH and CDR2 LQKENI. The V and J ends lost 1 base and 5 bases respectively, with 12 bases between them.

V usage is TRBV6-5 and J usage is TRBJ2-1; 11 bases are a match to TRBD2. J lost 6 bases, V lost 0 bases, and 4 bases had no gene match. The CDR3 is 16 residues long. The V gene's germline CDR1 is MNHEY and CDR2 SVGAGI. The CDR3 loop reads CASSYSGTSGINEQFF. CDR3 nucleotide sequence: TGTGCCAGCAGTTACTCGGGGACTAGCGGAATCAATGAGCAGTTCTTC.